This passage covers 30 T cell receptor beta chains from one sample sequenced in a study of cytomegalovirus exposure and HLA in healthy donors. The PCR contained 60 Vbeta and 13 Jbeta primers. Sequencing used immunoSEQ multiplex PCR; TCRdb keeps in-frame clones, though not all of them. In the table there are roughly 160,000 clones, around 84% of which are singletons. The source material was PBMCs. The receptors derive from a male donor in good health and CMV-seropositive.

In this sample, this clone turned up once. The chain recombines TRBV6-1 with TRBJ2-7, with 9 bases identical to TRBD1. The CDR3 sequence is 15 residues long. Per the germline V gene, CDR1 is MNHNS and CDR2 is SASEGT. The V segment lost 7 bases and the J segment 4 bases; nucleotides outside the gene matches: 11. CDR3 bases: TGTGCCAGCACCGTGCAGCGGACAGGGGTTTACGAGCAGTACTTC. It translates to CASTVQRTGVYEQYF.

Remarks on this clone: Mismatch with germline at one junction end may stem from a read error. The chain carries TRBV14 and TRBJ2-6; a weak D match, TRBD1 (5 bases). This CDR3 is 16 amino acids long. The germline V gene encodes CDR1 SGHDN and CDR2 FVKESK. CDR3: CASSRYSLSGANGLTF. The CDR3, as DNA: TGTGCCAGCAGCCGATACAGTCTCTCTGGGGCCAACGGCCTGACTTTC.

The V and J genes are TRBV4-3 and TRBJ1-1; the D is unclear. V gave up 7 bases and J gave up 5 bases, with 14 bases separating them. The CDR3 has 13 residues. The germline V gene has CDR1 LGHNA and CDR2 YSLEER. CDR3 sequence: CASTQASGTEAFF. The CDR3 DNA reads TGCGCCAGCACCCAGGCATCGGGGACTGAAGCTTTCTTT.

The rearrangement links TRBV18 to TRBJ2-5, with 12 bases lining up with TRBD2. The ends lost 3 bases at V and 5 bases at J; junction bases unmatched: 7. CDR1 is KGHSH, CDR2 LQKENI, per germline. The CDR3 contains 16 residues. CDR3 protein: CASSPGTSGRRETQYF. CDR3 DNA: TGTGCCAGCTCACCCGGTACTAGCGGGAGGCGGGAGACCCAGTACTTC.

This clone was seen only a few times. The chain recombines TRBV9 with TRBJ2-7; tentatively, D is TRBD2 (6 bases). Trimming took 4 bases from V and 4 from J, leaving 18 bases between them. The germline gives CDR1 SGDLS, CDR2 YYNGEE. The length of the CDR3 is 15 residues. DNA of the CDR3: TGTGCCAGCAGCCCGGAGGGGAGCTCAAATTACGAGCAGTACTTC. This codes for CASSPEGSSNYEQYF.

The gene calls are TRBV5-1 and TRBJ2-3; 13 bases fit TRBD2. The V segment lost 0 bases and the J segment 4 bases; nucleotides outside the gene matches: 8. The CDR3 is 18 residues long. Germline-derived CDR1 and CDR2 are SGHRS and YFSETQ. Here the CDR3 DNA reads TGCGCCAGCAGCTTGGAGGGACTAGCGGGACACGGGGCAGATACGCAGTATTTT. This gives the protein CASSLEGLAGHGADTQYF.

The CDR3 region is CASSRDFYEQYF. The CDR3, as DNA: TGTGCCAGTAGTAGGGACTTTTACGAGCAGTACTTC. This chain connects TRBV19 to TRBJ2-7, with D possibly TRBD2 on 6 matching bases. The CDR3 spans 12 residues. Germline V gives CDR1 LNHDA, CDR2 SQIVND (reference sequence). The V and J ends lost 4 bases and 4 bases respectively, with 8 bases between them.

The V call is TRBV21-1, the J call TRBJ2-3; TRBD2, the table's D call, lacks a check against the DNA. TRBV21-1 is flagged as a pseudogene. This CDR3 region has 19 residues. DNA for the CDR3: TGTGCCAGCAGCAAAACCCCTGTGGTGGCGGGGGCCGGCACAGATACGCAGTATTTT. Encoded protein: CASSKTPVVAGAGTDTQYF.

This chain uses TRBV10-3 with TRBJ1-1, with D possibly TRBD1 on 5 matching bases. V shed 2 bases and J shed 1 base, with 5 bases lying between them. CDR1 is ENHRY and CDR2 is SYGVKD in the germline V gene. CDR3 length equals 13 residues. CDR3 sequence: CAISEGQNTEAFF. The CDR3 nucleotides are TGTGCCATCAGTGAGGGACAGAACACTGAAGCTTTCTTT.

The chain employs TRBV5-4 and TRBJ2-5; 8 nucleotides line up with TRBD2. Germline trimming cut 2 bases from V and 11 bases from J; bases unmatched to any gene: 14. This CDR3 is 15 amino acids long. Germline values: CDR1 SGHNT, CDR2 YYREEE (reference sequence). Written as DNA, the CDR3 is TGTGCCAGCAGCTTTGTCGGGGGGGGACTAAAGGAGCAGTACTTC. Translated, it gives CASSFVGGGLKEQYF.

This clone was detected only once. The chain combines TRBV7-2 with TRBJ1-6; D is possibly TRBD1 (6 bases). Germline loops: CDR1 SGHTA, CDR2 FQGNSA. CDR3 length equals 15 residues. The V end was cut by 5 bases, the J end by 9 bases, with 17 bases between. CDR3 region: CASSPRGGLGSPLHF. The DNA of the CDR3 is TGTGCCAGCAGCCCACGGGGGGGGCTAGGTTCACCCCTCCACTTT.

The V call is TRBV6-6, the J call TRBJ1-4; a weak D match, TRBD1 (5 bases). The V gene's germline CDR1 is MNHNY and CDR2 SVGAGI (reference sequence). The CDR3 runs 13 residues. Trimming stripped 7 bases from V and 6 bases from J, with 12 bases between. This chain's CDR3 is CASTGEKYEKLFF. Here the CDR3 DNA reads TGTGCCAGCACGGGGGAGAAGTATGAAAAACTGTTTTTT.

This chain joins TRBV5-4 and TRBJ1-1, with 10 bases matching TRBD1. The J segment lost 3 bases and the V segment lost 4 bases, leaving 6 bases of the junction unmatched. This CDR3 region has 15 residues. Germline V gene lookup returns CDR1 SGHNT and CDR2 YYREEE (reference sequence). For the CDR3, the DNA is TGTGCCAGCAGCAACCGACAGGGGGCGCACACTGAAGCTTTCTTT. Residues: CASSNRQGAHTEAFF.

This chain connects TRBV7-2 to TRBJ2-5; 8 bases are shared with TRBD2. Germline assignment: CDR1 SGHTA and CDR2 FQGNSA. V lost 5 bases, J lost 5 bases, and 13 bases stayed unmatched. The CDR3 runs to 16 residues. The DNA for the CDR3 is TGTGCCAGCAGCCTTCAATCCGGGACTAGTGGTGAGACCCAGTACTTC. Amino acid sequence: CASSLQSGTSGETQYF.

This clone was observed a single time. The chain carries TRBV30 and TRBJ2-2; 15 bases are a match to TRBD2. After removal of 8 bases from V and 1 base from J, the junction contained 2 bases not matched to a gene. CDR3 length equals 15 residues. Germline lookup yields CDR1 GTSNPN and CDR2 SVGIG (reference sequence). The CDR3 is CARGLAGGNTGELFF. In DNA form, the CDR3 reads TGTGCCAGGGGACTAGCGGGAGGGAACACCGGGGAGCTGTTTTTT.

The chain couples TRBV11-2 to TRBJ2-1; 10 positions agree with TRBD2. The germline V gene encodes CDR1 SGHAT and CDR2 FQNNGV. The V and J ends lost 3 bases and 4 bases, in that order; junction bases with no gene match: 6. CDR3 length equals 16 residues. CDR3: CASSFLGLADYNEQFF. The CDR3 nucleotides read TGTGCCAGCAGCTTCCTCGGACTAGCGGATTACAATGAGCAGTTCTTC.

CDR3 amino acids: CASSLRGNTGELFF. Here the CDR3 DNA reads TGTGCCAGCAGTTTACGGGGGAACACCGGGGAGCTGTTTTTT. The rearrangement uses TRBV27 and TRBJ2-2; D might be TRBD2 (5 bases). Between the trimmed V and J ends, which lost 2 bases and 1 base, there was a span of 5 bases. The CDR3 consists of 14 residues. Germline loops: CDR1 MNHEY, CDR2 SMNVEV (reference sequence).

The J gene is TRBJ2-7, the V gene TRBV7-7; TRBD2 matches 9 bases. The length of the CDR3 is 17 residues. With V trimmed by 0 bases and J by 7 bases, 13 bases remained unmatched. CDR1 and CDR2 from the germline V gene are SSHAT and FNYEAQ (reference sequence). CDR3 in DNA: TGTGCCAGCAGCTTAGCGCTCTCGCGGGAGGGCCTTCGAGAGCAGTACTTC. Its protein product is CASSLALSREGLREQYF. Full variable domain (outside the CDR3, taken from reference TRBV7-7 and TRBJ2-7): GAGVSQSPRYKVTKRGQDVTLRCDPISSHATLYWYQQALGQGPEFLTYFNYEAQPDKSGLPSDRFSAERPEGSISTLTIQRTEQRDSAMYRCASSLALSREGLREQYFGPGTRLTVT.

The chain recombines TRBV9 with TRBJ2-2; a possible D gene is TRBD2 (6 bases). The germline gives CDR1 SGDLS, CDR2 YYNGEE. V lost 4 bases, J lost 2 bases, and 9 bases lay in between. The CDR3 is made up of 14 amino acids. The CDR3 reads CASSLGLNTGELFF. The CDR3 region has the DNA TGTGCCAGCAGCCTGGGACTTAACACCGGGGAGCTGTTTTTT.

The V call is TRBV7-6, the J call TRBJ1-2, with 7 positions matching TRBD1. Trimming took 1 base from V and 8 from J; bases not matched to a gene: 4. From germline, CDR1 is SGHVS and CDR2 FNYEAQ. This CDR3 comprises 13 residues. CDR3: CASSLEGAWGYTF. In DNA, the CDR3 is TGTGCCAGCAGCTTAGAGGGGGCGTGGGGCTACACCTTC.

The chain carries TRBV5-1 and TRBJ2-3, with 7 bases lining up with TRBD1. CDR3 size: 15 residues. Germline trimming cut 3 bases from V and 0 bases from J; bases unmatched to any gene: 4. Germline-derived CDR1 and CDR2 are SGHRS and YFSETQ. The CDR3 DNA is TGCGCCAGCAGCTACCGGGACAGTAGCACAGATACGCAGTATTTT. Its translation is CASSYRDSSTDTQYF.

This clone has only one observation. Other DNA sequences within the sample encode an identical CDR3. The rearrangement uses TRBV10-3 and TRBJ1-4; TRBD1 is a possible D gene (6 bases). Trimming removed 0 bases from V and 4 bases from J, with 12 bases in between. There are 16 residues in the CDR3. Germline CDR1 ENHRY, CDR2 SYGVKD. The CDR3 is CAISESKGQHNEKLFF. Written as DNA, the CDR3 is TGTGCCATCAGTGAGTCAAAAGGACAGCATAATGAAAAACTGTTTTTT.

The chain employs TRBV4-3 and TRBJ1-5; D is uncertain. Trimming left V 4 bases short and J 6 bases short, with 10 bases between. This CDR3 has 13 residues. Germline V gene sequence: CDR1 LGHNA, CDR2 YSLEER. The CDR3 nucleotides are TGCGCCAGCAGCCCCGGGAGGGTTCAGCCCCAGCATTTT. Its translation: CASSPGRVQPQHF.

The chain employs TRBV6-4 and TRBJ2-1; 7 bases are a match to TRBD2. Unmatched junction bases numbered 7, after V lost 1 base and J lost 7 bases. This CDR3 is built from 15 residues. Germline lookup yields CDR1 MRHNA and CDR2 SNTAGT. CDR3 sequence (DNA): TGTGCCAGCAGTGACTGGCCAGCGGGGCGGAATGAGCAGTTCTTC. It encodes CASSDWPAGRNEQFF.

The V and J genes are TRBV4-3 and TRBJ1-5; D ambiguous. V lost 0 bases and J 4 bases, leaving 4 bases between the germline ends. Germline CDR1 is LGHNA and CDR2 is YSLEER. This CDR3 region has 13 residues. The CDR3 sequence: CASSQDRNQPQHF. The CDR3 DNA reads as TGCGCCAGCAGCCAAGACAGGAATCAGCCCCAGCATTTT.

The V call is TRBV6-5, the J call TRBJ1-1, with D tentatively TRBD1 (5 bases). Germline values: CDR1 MNHEY, CDR2 SVGAGI. The CDR3 sequence is 13 residues long. Trimming took off 7 bases at V and 5 bases at J, with 14 bases between the two ends. The CDR3 sequence: CASTGGQWTEAFF. In DNA, the CDR3 is TGTGCCAGCACCGGCGGACAATGGACTGAAGCTTTCTTT.

This clone has only a few counts. This chain connects TRBV30 to TRBJ2-7; D is uncertain. Trimming stripped 0 bases from V and 1 base from J, with 7 bases between. The germline V gene has CDR1 GTSNPN and CDR2 SVGIG (reference sequence). The CDR3 is 13 amino acids. CDR3 DNA: TGTGCCTGGAGTGTGGGCAATTCCTACGAGCAGTACTTC. Residues: CAWSVGNSYEQYF. The entire variable domain, with the rest obtained from reference TRBV30 and TRBJ2-7, is as follows: SQTIHQWPATLVQPVGSPLSLECTVEGTSNPNLYWYRQAAGRGLQLLFYSVGIGQISSEVPQNLSASRPQDRQFILSSKKLLLSDSGFYLCAWSVGNSYEQYFGPGTRLTVT.

The chain couples TRBV4-1 to TRBJ2-7; no firm D call. The CDR3 sequence is 15 residues long. The germline V and J ends were trimmed by 2 bases and 4 bases, with 15 bases remaining between them. Germline V gene sequence: CDR1 MGHRA, CDR2 YSYEKL. CDR3 sequence (DNA): TGCGCCAGCAGCCAACTCGAGACTGCGCAGTACGAGCAGTACTTC. Protein sequence: CASSQLETAQYEQYF.

The chain links TRBV5-4 to TRBJ2-2; 8 bases agree with TRBD1. With V trimmed by 4 bases and J by 1 base, 3 bases remained unmatched. CDR3 length equals 15 residues. CDR1 and CDR2 (germline): SGHNT, YYREEE (reference sequence). Here the CDR3 reads CASSRDRMNTGELFF. The CDR3 bases are TGTGCCAGCAGCCGGGACAGGATGAACACCGGGGAGCTGTTTTTT.

This clone was seen a handful of times. The V and J genes are TRBV15 and TRBJ1-1; D not certain. There are 14 residues in the CDR3. V shed 0 bases and J shed 1 base, with 6 bases lying between them. Germline lookup yields CDR1 LNHNV and CDR2 YYDKDF (reference sequence). The CDR3 region has the DNA TGTGCCACCAGCAGAGATAACAGGAACACTGAAGCTTTCTTT. This gives the protein CATSRDNRNTEAFF.